This is a list of T cell receptor beta chains from one sample in a study of blood T cell repertoires in COVID-19. Data came from immunoSEQ multiplex PCR; TCRdb stores just in-frame clones and leaves some out. The sample carries over 200,000 clones, more than 85% recorded once. The sample was peripheral blood. The receptors originated from a man aged 35 to 55 with active or convalescent COVID-19. CDR3s include the opening cysteine and the closing phenylalanine or tryptophan. D genes are given only for firm matches. Clone size, where shown, is once, few, many, or a class for clones that have expanded.

>TRBD2|TRBJ2-2|TRBV19|.
TGTGCCAGTAGTATTGGGGCTAGCGGGAGGTCCGGGGAGCTGTTTTTT
CASSIGASGRSGELFF
>.|TRBJ2-7|TRBV18|.
TGTGCCAGCTCCTACCACGGGGTCTACGAGCAGTACTTC
CASSYHGVYEQYF
>TRBD1|TRBJ2-7|TRBV19|.
TGTGCCAGTAGTCCCGGGACAGGGGCCCACGAGCAGTACTTC
CASSPGTGAHEQYF
>.|TRBJ1-1|TRBV7-3|.
TGTGCCAGCAGCTTAATGGCAACCGGGACTGAAGCTTTCTTT
CASSLMATGTEAFF
>TRBD1|TRBJ2-5|TRBV3-1/TRBV3-2|.
TGTGCCGGATCCGCAGGGGGCCGGCAAGAGACCCAGTACTTC
CAGSAGGRQETQYF
>TRBD2|TRBJ2-3|TRBV9|.
TGTGCCAGCAGCCAAGCGGGGGACACAGATACGCAGTATTTT
CASSQAGDTDTQYF
>.|TRBJ2-3|TRBV29-1|.
TGCAGCGCCCTCCAGATTAGCGTTAGCGATACGCAGTATTTT
CSALQISVSDTQYF
>.|TRBJ2-7|TRBV5-1|.
TGCGCCAGCAGGCCATGGGACACGCCTCCGGACGAGCAGTACTTC
CASRPWDTPPDEQYF
>TRBD1|TRBJ1-1|TRBV11-2|.
TGTGCCAGCAGCTTAGATTTGTACAGGGGGCCCGGTAACACTGAAGCTTTCTTT
CASSLDLYRGPGNTEAFF
>.|TRBJ2-7|TRBV12-2|few
TGTGCAAGTCGCTTCCAACAGGGGGCCTTTAGTACCTACGAGCAGTACTTC
CASRFQQGAFSTYEQYF
>TRBD2|TRBJ2-3|TRBV11-2|few
TGTGCCAGCAGCTTGCCGGGAGGAAGGAATACGCAGTATTTT
CASSLPGGRNTQYF
>.|TRBJ1-4|TRBV7-2|.
TGTGCCAGCAGCTGGGGAAACAGGGTGACTAATGAAAAACTGTTTTTT
CASSWGNRVTNEKLFF
>.|TRBJ2-7|TRBV4-1|.
TGCGCCAGCAGCCAAGATCTAACAGAGAGAAACGAGCAGTACTTC
CASSQDLTERNEQYF
>TRBD1|TRBJ1-6|TRBV28|.
TGTGCCAGCAGGCCCGAACAGGGGGGAAATTCACCCCTCCACTTT
CASRPEQGGNSPLHF
>TRBD1|TRBJ2-3|TRBV6-1|.
TGTGCCAGCAGTGAAACAGGGGGCGATGGCGATACGCAGTATTTT
CASSETGGDGDTQYF
>.|TRBJ2-2|TRBV6-5|.
TGTGCCAGCCTTATACAGAGCGGAAACACCGGGGAGCTGTTTTTT
CASLIQSGNTGELFF
>.|TRBJ1-1|TRBV9|.
TGTGCCAGCAGCGTAGATATGGGGGGTGAAGCTTTCTTT
CASSVDMGGEAFF
>TRBD1|TRBJ2-1|TRBV24-1|.
TGTGCCACCTCTAGCAGGACAGGGTACTACAATGAGCAGTTCTTC
CATSSRTGYYNEQFF
>.|TRBJ1-6|TRBV29-1|.
TGCAGCGGAAAGACAGGAGCGAATTCACCCCTCCACTTT
CSGKTGANSPLHF
>TRBD2|TRBJ2-5|TRBV5-4|.
TGTGCCAGCAGCAAGACTAGCGGGGGCCAAGAGACCCAGTACTTC
CASSKTSGGQETQYF
>.|TRBJ2-7|TRBV4-2|.
TGTGCCAGCAGCCAAGACTACTACGAGCAGTACTTC
CASSQDYYEQYF
>.|TRBJ1-3|TRBV11-2|.
TGTGCCAGCCGCCCCCCAGGAGGAAACACCATATATTTT
CASRPPGGNTIYF
>TRBD1|TRBJ1-5|TRBV30|.
TGTGCCTGGAGTATGGGGACAGGGATGAAGCCCCAGCATTTT
CAWSMGTGMKPQHF
>TRBD2|TRBJ2-7|TRBV3-1/TRBV3-2|.
TGTGCCAGCAGCCATATAGCGGGACCCCCCTACGAGCAGTACTTC
CASSHIAGPPYEQYF
>TRBD1|TRBJ1-4|TRBV5-5|.
TGTGCCAGCAGCTTGGCCGGGACAGGGGTAGTGCAGGGTGAAAAACTGTTTTTT
CASSLAGTGVVQGEKLFF
>TRBD1|TRBJ1-1|TRBV6-5|.
TGTGCCAGCAGTTACCCCGGTACAGGGGTCCCTGAAGCTTTCTTT
CASSYPGTGVPEAFF
>.|TRBJ2-1|TRBV11-1|.
TGTGCCAGCAGCCCTTGGACAGAGAAGAATGAGCAGTTCTTC
CASSPWTEKNEQFF
>TRBD1|TRBJ1-1|TRBV19|.
TGTGCCAGTTCACAGGGGTTTACTGAAGCTTTCTTT
CASSQGFTEAFF
>.|TRBJ1-1|TRBV2|.
TGTGCCAGCAGTGAACAGGGTTACACTGAAGCTTTCTTT
CASSEQGYTEAFF
>TRBD1|TRBJ2-3|TRBV6-5|once
TGTGCCAGCAGTTCCTCGACAGGGCCAGATACGCAGTATTTT
CASSSSTGPDTQYF
>.|TRBJ1-5|TRBV6-5|.
TGTGCCAGCAGCGTGGACAGACATAGCAATCAGCCCCAGCATTTT
CASSVDRHSNQPQHF